The 28 T cell receptor beta chains presented below share a single source sample, sequenced in a study of blood T cell repertoires in COVID-19. Sequencing used immunoSEQ multiplex PCR; TCRdb keeps in-frame clones, though not all of them. In the table there are tens of thousands of clones, about nine tenths of which are singletons. Input material: peripheral blood. The receptors here all came from a human donor in a cohort sampled during active COVID-19.

The CDR3 coding sequence is TGTGCCAGCTCCCGGGACTACAAGGACGAGCAGTACTTC. Its protein is CASSRDYKDEQYF. The chain combines TRBV18 with TRBJ2-7; 7 positions match TRBD2. The CDR3 extends over 13 amino acids. The V segment lost 6 bases and the J segment 5 bases; nucleotides outside the gene matches: 7. The V gene's germline CDR1 is KGHSH and CDR2 LQKENI.

This clone was observed once. V usage is TRBV5-1 and J usage is TRBJ2-2; 7 nucleotides line up with TRBD1. With V trimmed by 4 bases and J by 5 bases, 8 bases remained unmatched. The CDR3 is 15 residues long. Germline assignment: CDR1 SGHRS and CDR2 YFSETQ. CDR3 amino acids: CASSVQGVETGELFF. The CDR3 DNA reads TGCGCCAGCAGCGTTCAGGGGGTTGAGACCGGGGAGCTGTTTTTT.

The chain has TRBV28 and TRBJ2-1; TRBD1 matches at 11 bases. The CDR3 is 15 amino acids. Germline trimming cut 5 bases from V and 7 bases from J; bases unmatched to any gene: 7. Germline assignment: CDR1 MDHEN and CDR2 SYDVKM. The CDR3, as DNA: TGTGCCAGCAGTCCCCTCGGACAGGGGGCGAATGAGCAGTTCTTC. Translated, it gives CASSPLGQGANEQFF.

The rearrangement joins TRBV9 to TRBJ1-2; TRBD1 might be the D (6 bases). The CDR3 is made up of 16 amino acids. CDR1 SGDLS and CDR2 YYNGEE come from the germline V gene. V lost 2 bases and J lost 2, with 16 bases in between. CDR3 in amino acids: CASSVLMGAGNYGYTF. The CDR3 DNA is TGTGCCAGCAGCGTCCTCATGGGGGCAGGGAACTATGGCTACACCTTC.

The V call is TRBV5-4, the J call TRBJ1-3; D is undetermined. CDR1 and CDR2 (germline): SGHNT, YYREEE (reference sequence). The CDR3 is made up of 15 amino acids. V lost 0 bases and J 1 base, leaving 8 bases between the germline ends. The CDR3 region is CASSLEPGSGNTIYF. The CDR3, as DNA: TGTGCCAGCAGCTTGGAACCGGGGTCTGGAAACACCATATATTTT.

This chain uses TRBV9 with TRBJ2-1, with TRBD2 identical over 10 bases. This CDR3 has 16 amino acids. CDR1 SGDLS and CDR2 YYNGEE come from the germline V gene. The V segment lost 0 bases and the J segment 5 bases; nucleotides outside the gene matches: 5. CDR3 coding DNA: TGTGCCAGCAGCGTAGCCCTAGCGGGAGCGGACAATGAGCAGTTCTTC. Protein: CASSVALAGADNEQFF.

The rearrangement uses TRBV12-3 or TRBV12-4 and TRBJ2-2; D possibly corresponds to TRBD1 (6 bases). V lost 6 bases, J lost 7 bases, and 12 bases lay in between. The CDR3 covers 13 residues. CDR3: CASRLRGDGELFF. Written as DNA, the CDR3 is TGTGCCAGCAGGCTCAGGGGAGACGGGGAGCTGTTTTTT.

The chain couples TRBV5-1 to TRBJ2-7, with a tentative D call TRBD2 (6 bases). Germline-derived CDR1 and CDR2 are SGHRS and YFSETQ. V lost 0 bases to trimming and J lost 3 bases, with 13 bases between them. The CDR3 is 15 residues long. In DNA form, the CDR3 reads TGCGCCAGCAGCTTGGCTTTCGCGGGAAACTACGAGCAGTACTTC. Amino acid sequence: CASSLAFAGNYEQYF.

The V call is TRBV10-3, the J call TRBJ2-3; no reliable D call. Trimming took off 3 bases at V and 1 base at J, with 8 bases between the two ends. The V gene's germline CDR1 is ENHRY and CDR2 SYGVKD. The CDR3 covers 14 residues. CDR3 bases: TGTGCCATCAGTGACCTCCGGGGCACAGATACGCAGTATTTT. This encodes CAISDLRGTDTQYF.

In the case of this clone: This sample includes further DNA sequences coding for the same CDR3. The gene calls are TRBV6-2 or TRBV6-3 and TRBJ2-5; D may be TRBD1 (5 bases). This CDR3 region has 12 residues. Germline CDR1 MNHEY, CDR2 SVGEGT. Trimming removed 6 bases from V and 2 bases from J, with 7 bases in between. CDR3 protein: CASSRQQETQYF. CDR3 DNA sequence: TGTGCCAGCAGCAGACAGCAAGAGACCCAGTACTTC.

The genes are TRBV6-5 and TRBJ2-5; D possibly corresponds to TRBD2 (5 bases). The CDR3 has 14 residues. Trimming pared 5 bases from V and 5 bases from J, leaving 15 bases between. Germline assignment: CDR1 MNHEY and CDR2 SVGAGI. The CDR3 sequence: CASSLDGEWETQYF. The CDR3 bases are TGTGCCAGCAGTCTGGACGGGGAGTGGGAGACCCAGTACTTC.

The chain carries TRBV7-2 and TRBJ2-3, with 12 bases lining up with TRBD2. Looked up from germline, CDR1 is SGHTA and CDR2 is FQGNSA. Germline trimming cut 4 bases from V and 4 bases from J; bases unmatched to any gene: 6. CDR3 size: 16 residues. The CDR3 sequence: CASSYSTSGGPDTQYF. For the CDR3, the DNA is TGTGCCAGCAGCTACTCGACTAGCGGGGGACCAGATACGCAGTATTTT.

This clone was seen only once. V is TRBV7-2 and J is TRBJ2-7, with 8 bases fitting TRBD1. V was clipped by 4 bases and J by 1 base; unmatched bases: 3. The germline V gene has CDR1 SGHTA and CDR2 FQGNSA. The CDR3 sequence is 14 residues long. Here the CDR3 reads CASSSGQGSYEQYF. Here the CDR3 DNA reads TGTGCCAGCAGCTCAGGACAGGGATCCTACGAGCAGTACTTC. Variable domain in full (rest from reference TRBV7-2 and TRBJ2-7): GAGVSQSPSNKVTEKGKDVELRCDPISGHTALYWYRQSLGQGLEFLIYFQGNSAPDKSGLPSDRFSAERTGGSVSTLTIQRTQQEDSAVYLCASSSGQGSYEQYFGPGTRLTVT.

The rearrangement joins TRBV2 to TRBJ2-3, with 15 bases that match TRBD2. There are 16 residues in the CDR3. J gave up 4 bases and V 3 bases, and 2 bases lay outside the gene matches. The V gene's germline CDR1 is SNHLY and CDR2 FYNNEI. Here the CDR3 reads CASSDWTSGGADTQYF. CDR3 bases: TGTGCCAGCAGTGACTGGACTAGCGGGGGGGCAGATACGCAGTATTTT.

The rearrangement joins TRBV5-1 to TRBJ2-1; TRBD2 agrees at 8 bases. This CDR3 is 15 amino acids long. V shed 4 bases, J shed 0 bases, and the junction held 3 bases outside the gene matches. From germline, CDR1 is SGHRS and CDR2 YFSETQ. CDR3 loop: CASSVSGSSYNEQFF. The CDR3 DNA reads TGCGCCAGCAGCGTGAGCGGGAGCTCCTACAATGAGCAGTTCTTC.

The chain carries TRBV30 and TRBJ2-6; D remains ambiguous. The CDR3 is 15 amino acids. Germline V gives CDR1 GTSNPN, CDR2 SVGIG (reference sequence). The germline V and J ends were trimmed by 2 bases and 0 bases, with 8 bases remaining between them. CDR3 nucleotides: TGTGCCTGGAGTACAGACAACTCTGGGGCCAACGTCCTGACTTTC. Translated: CAWSTDNSGANVLTF.

J is TRBJ2-6 and V is TRBV6-1; 9 nucleotides align to TRBD1. Germline values: CDR1 MNHNS, CDR2 SASEGT. With 2 bases clipped from V and 2 bases from J, the junction kept 4 bases outside the gene matches. The CDR3 loop spans 17 amino acids. The CDR3 reads CASSESGTGTGANVLTF. CDR3 bases: TGTGCCAGCAGTGAATCCGGGACAGGGACTGGGGCCAACGTCCTGACTTTC.

The chain combines TRBV18 with TRBJ2-5, with D possibly TRBD1 on 6 matching bases. Trimming removed 5 bases at V and 1 base at J, with 8 bases between. Per the germline V gene, CDR1 is KGHSH and CDR2 is LQKENI. The CDR3 consists of 13 residues. CDR3 protein: CASSSGVQETQYF. In DNA form, the CDR3 reads TGTGCCAGCTCATCAGGGGTCCAAGAGACCCAGTACTTC.

The CDR3 here is CASGTVYEQYF. The CDR3 bases are TGTGCCAGTGGGACAGTCTATGAGCAGTACTTC. The V call is TRBV2, the J call TRBJ2-7; 7 bases agree with TRBD1. The germline V gene encodes CDR1 SNHLY and CDR2 FYNNEI. The trim removed 9 bases at V and 7 bases at J, leaving 6 bases unmatched. This CDR3 has 11 amino acids.

The J gene is TRBJ2-2, the V gene TRBV27; 8 bases align to TRBD2. CDR1 and CDR2 (germline): MNHEY, SMNVEV (reference sequence). Trimming removed 9 bases from V and 8 bases from J; junction bases left unmatched: 8. The CDR3 is made up of 13 amino acids. DNA for the CDR3: TGTGCCAGTCACAAGCGGGGGATGGGGGAGCTGTTTTTT. It yields the protein CASHKRGMGELFF.

The rearrangement uses TRBV7-2 and TRBJ2-7; 12 positions agree with TRBD2. Germline trimming cut 7 bases from V and 0 bases from J; bases unmatched to any gene: 7. Germline-derived CDR1 and CDR2 are SGHTA and FQGNSA. The CDR3 runs to 16 residues. The CDR3 sequence is CASTNKTSGSSYEQYF. The DNA of the CDR3 is TGTGCCAGCACAAATAAGACTAGCGGGAGCTCCTACGAGCAGTACTTC. Variable domain in full (rest from reference TRBV7-2 and TRBJ2-7): GAGVSQSPSNKVTEKGKDVELRCDPISGHTALYWYRQSLGQGLEFLIYFQGNSAPDKSGLPSDRFSAERTGGSVSTLTIQRTQQEDSAVYLCASTNKTSGSSYEQYFGPGTRLTVT.

The chain has TRBV7-3 and TRBJ2-5, with D perhaps matching TRBD1 (5 bases). Trimming cost V 5 bases and J 0 bases, with 13 bases left between them. There are 15 residues in the CDR3. Per germline, CDR1 SGHTA and CDR2 FQGTGA. This CDR3 reads CASSPQGTDQETQYF. The CDR3 DNA is TGTGCCAGCAGCCCCCAGGGTACTGACCAAGAGACCCAGTACTTC.

J is TRBJ2-3 and V is TRBV2; 7 bases match TRBD1. This CDR3 has 17 residues. Looked up from germline, CDR1 is SNHLY and CDR2 is FYNNEI. The junction had 11 bases not matched to a gene; V was cut back by 2 bases and J by 3 bases. The DNA of the CDR3 is TGTGCCAGCAGTGAAAGGGGACAGAGACAGGGTACAGATACGCAGTATTTT. It specifies CASSERGQRQGTDTQYF.

The V call is TRBV6-2 or TRBV6-3, the J call TRBJ1-3; TRBD1 is a possible D gene (5 bases). Germline values: CDR1 MNHEY, CDR2 SVGEGT. The CDR3 sequence is 17 residues long. V was shortened by 0 bases and J by 2 bases, with 14 bases between the two germline ends. The CDR3 loop is CASSYSTGFETGNTIYF. In nucleotides, the CDR3 is TGTGCCAGCAGTTACTCCACAGGTTTCGAGACTGGAAACACCATATATTTT.

The V call is TRBV7-2, the J call TRBJ2-1; D possibly corresponds to TRBD2 (5 bases). Per the germline V gene, CDR1 is SGHTA and CDR2 is FQGNSA. The CDR3 covers 13 residues. Trimming removed 2 bases from V and 8 bases from J, with 10 bases in between. The CDR3 nucleotides read TGTGCCAGCAGCTTACCTAGCATCGATGAGCAGTTCTTC. Encoded protein: CASSLPSIDEQFF.

CDR3 sequence (DNA): TGTGCCAGCAGCTTGACTAGCGGGGAATCAGATACGCAGTATTTT. Translated: CASSLTSGESDTQYF. The chain is built from TRBV7-3 and TRBJ2-3; TRBD2 aligns across 11 bases. Per the germline V gene, CDR1 is SGHTA and CDR2 is FQGTGA. V lost 3 bases to trimming and J lost 4 bases; unmatched junction nucleotides: 3. The CDR3 spans 15 residues.

This clone was seen only a few times. The chain combines TRBV4-1 with TRBJ2-5; TRBD2 is a possible D gene (6 bases). CDR1 and CDR2 from the germline V gene are MGHRA and YSYEKL. V dropped 7 bases and J dropped 4 bases, with 19 bases sitting between them. The CDR3 sequence is 15 residues long. CDR3 sequence (DNA): TGCGCCAGCACCCAGGAGGGGCGAGCGGGAGAGACCCAGTACTTC. Amino acids: CASTQEGRAGETQYF.

The rearrangement uses TRBV18 and TRBJ2-5, with D perhaps matching TRBD1 (7 bases). Germline CDR1 is KGHSH and CDR2 is LQKENI. V shed 4 bases and J shed 3 bases, with 9 bases lying between them. This CDR3 is 13 amino acids long. CDR3 nucleotides: TGTGCCAGCTCACGCGGGACAGAAGAGACCCAGTACTTC. Its translation is CASSRGTEETQYF.